These T cell receptor beta chains were read from a single sample in a study of T-cell reconstitution after alpha-beta-depleted transplantation in children. Using its own MiXCR run on the PCR reads, TCRdb lists one record per CDR3 protein. This repertoire shows approximately 980,000 distinct CDR3 sequences, less than 30% found once; its top ten account for roughly 30%. The source material was PBMCs, mostly from graft donor cells, sampled 360 days after TCRalphabeta/CD19-depleted stem cell transplant. These receptors all stem from a boy in the first two years of life who had a stem cell transplant for SCID, so the T cells may come from the graft donor. CDR3s include the opening cysteine and the closing phenylalanine or tryptophan. D genes are given only for firm matches. Only part of the rows carry a size: once, few, many, or a class if the clone is expanded.

J,V,size,D,DNA,CDR3
TRBJ1-1,TRBV20-1,few,-,TGCAGTGCTAGAGCCCGAAACACTGAAGCTTTCTTT,CSARARNTEAFF
TRBJ2-1,TRBV5-1,-,-,TGCGCCAGCAGCTCGACCAGGGAGCAGTTCTTC,CASSSTREQFF
TRBJ2-3,TRBV15,-,TRBD1,TGTGCCACCAGCAGTGACAGGGGAATTGGAGATACGCAGTATTTT,CATSSDRGIGDTQYF
TRBJ1-2,TRBV5-1,-,TRBD1,TGCGCCAGCAGTCCCCGGGACAGAGGGGGCTACACCTTC,CASSPRDRGGYTF
TRBJ2-1,TRBV10-2,-,-,TGCGCCAGCAGTGAGTCTTCCGGACTCAATGAGCAGTTCTTC,CASSESSGLNEQFF
TRBJ2-1,TRBV11-2,few,TRBD2,TGTGCCAGCACCTCAAAAAGCGGGGACAATGAGCAGTTCTTC,CASTSKSGDNEQFF
TRBJ2-1,TRBV12-3/TRBV12-4,few,TRBD2,TGTGCCAGCAGTTTTGAGTCGGGTAGCGGGGGGTACAATGAGCAGTTCTTC,CASSFESGSGGYNEQFF
TRBJ1-5,TRBV4-1,-,-,TGCGCCAGCAGCCAAGAAGACTCGCAGGGGAGTCAGCCCCAGCATTTT,CASSQEDSQGSQPQHF
TRBJ2-6,TRBV11-2,few,TRBD1,TGTGCCAGCAGCCTTATAGGACAGGGAGCGGCTGGGGCCAACGTCCTGACTTTC,CASSLIGQGAAGANVLTF
TRBJ1-1,TRBV7-6,-,-,TGTGCCAGCAGCTTAGGGGTAGGAATTAACACTGAAGCTTTCTTT,CASSLGVGINTEAFF
TRBJ1-1,TRBV5-8,-,-,TGTGCCAGCAGCTTTGAGGGATGGGACACTGAAGCTTTCTTT,CASSFEGWDTEAFF